This record looks at one T cell receptor (beta chain) sequence and its context. The data stem from a study of T cell changes during pregnancy in multiple sclerosis. The CDR3 runs 12 residues. Trimming took off 3 bases at V and 6 bases at J, with 9 bases between the two ends. Germline CDR1 MNHNY, CDR2 SVGAGI (reference sequence). Data came from immunoSEQ multiplex PCR; TCRdb stores just in-frame clones and leaves some out. Of approximately 44,000 clones listed, roughly 90% are singletons. The sequenced sample was CD8+ T cells from peripheral blood mononuclear cells, obtained in the third trimester of pregnancy. This chain joins TRBV6-6 and TRBJ2-7, with D possibly TRBD1 on 5 matching bases. The sequence came from a female donor with multiple sclerosis, enrolled in a pregnancy study. CDR3 amino acids: CASSYGASEQYF. The CDR3 nucleotides read TGTGCCAGCAGTTATGGGGCCAGCGAGCAGTACTTC.